The 22 T cell receptor beta chains reported below all come from one sample, sequenced in a study of CD8+ T cells in alopecia areata (dated by TCRdb to the late 2010s). The time point label corresponds to: about 25 weeks on oral tofacitinib. The treatment or condition label for this specimen denotes: oral pan-JAK inhibitor, 5-10 mg twice daily. Library prep was done by the immunoSEQ multiplex PCR assay. RNA was extracted from all samples and reverse transcribed into cDNA as template for TCR sequencing. TCRdb's version of the immuneACCESS table is confined to in-frame rearrangements and falls short of the full clone set. An unresolved V gene accounts for under half of the shortfall where checked; the remainder is of unknown origin. For this sample there are 180,000 or so clones; about three fifths appear just once. The ten largest clones take up more than 5.5% of the sample. Sequencing was performed on CD4+ T cells sorted from blood, taken at week 24, from a patient treated with tofacitinib. All receptors derive from a human donor with alopecia areata.

Many counts were recorded for this clone. This CDR3 is CASSLSGSDEQFF. The DNA of the CDR3 is TGTGCCAGCAGCTTGAGCGGGAGCGATGAGCAGTTCTTC. The rearrangement joins TRBV5-4 to TRBJ2-1; 8 nucleotides align to TRBD2. This CDR3 has 13 residues. From germline, CDR1 is SGHNT and CDR2 YYREEE (reference sequence). The J segment lost 8 bases and the V segment lost 1 base, leaving 2 bases of the junction unmatched.

The V gene is TRBV29-1, the J gene TRBJ1-3; weak D call: TRBD1 (6 bases). Deletions cut 7 bases from V and 4 bases from J, with 14 bases between. This CDR3 is built from 13 residues. In germline, CDR1 is SQVTM, CDR2 ANQGSEA. The CDR3 loop reads CSADTGLGNTIYF. CDR3 nucleotide sequence: TGCAGCGCCGATACAGGGCTGGGAAACACCATATATTTT.

V is TRBV20-1 and J is TRBJ2-1; D is tentatively TRBD1 or TRBD2 (5 bases each). CDR1 and CDR2 from the germline V gene are DFQATT and SNEGSKA (reference sequence). V was clipped by 6 bases and J by 8 bases, with 11 bases between them. The CDR3 loop spans 11 amino acids. As DNA, the CDR3 is TGCAGTGCGGCGAGGGGTGATGAGCAGTTCTTC. Protein sequence: CSAARGDEQFF.

This clone appeared a few times. The V and J genes are TRBV9 and TRBJ1-1; D gene uncertain. This CDR3 is built from 12 residues. V lost 4 bases and J lost 3, with 7 bases in between. Germline V gene data show CDR1 as SGDLS and CDR2 as YYNGEE. The CDR3 DNA sequence: TGTGCCAGCAGCAGGGAGGACACTGAAGCTTTCTTT. It specifies CASSREDTEAFF.

The rearrangement joins TRBV2 to TRBJ1-2; 7 nucleotides match TRBD1. Unmatched junction bases numbered 5, after V lost 3 bases and J lost 4 bases. CDR1 and CDR2 (germline): SNHLY, FYNNEI. This CDR3 has 14 amino acids. In nucleotides, the CDR3 is TGTGCCAGCAGTGAGTTGGGACAGATCTATGGCTACACCTTC. Its protein product is CASSELGQIYGYTF.

This clone has more than one count but fewer than ten. This chain links TRBV20-1 with TRBJ2-5; D is uncertain. The length of the CDR3 is 10 residues. Germline V gene lookup returns CDR1 DFQATT and CDR2 SNEGSKA (reference sequence). V was pared by 7 bases and J by 1 base, with 4 bases between. CDR3 region: CSVSQETQYF. The CDR3 DNA is TGCAGTGTAAGCCAAGAGACCCAGTACTTC.

This chain uses TRBV27 with TRBJ2-3; 9 positions agree with TRBD2. CDR3 size: 14 residues. Germline lookup yields CDR1 MNHEY and CDR2 SMNVEV (reference sequence). Germline trimming cut 5 bases from V and 5 bases from J; bases unmatched to any gene: 5. The chain's CDR3 is CASSRYSGRDTQYF. The CDR3 DNA is TGTGCCAGCAGTCGGTATAGCGGGAGAGATACGCAGTATTTT.

The chain employs TRBV29-1 and TRBJ2-7; D remains ambiguous. This CDR3 spans 12 amino acids. Germline CDR1 reads SQVTM; CDR2 reads ANQGSEA. V lost 7 bases and J 4 bases, leaving 14 bases between the germline ends. The CDR3 DNA reads as TGCAGCGGCCTGATACGCGGATACGAGCAGTACTTC. Its protein product is CSGLIRGYEQYF.

This clone was counted a few times. CDR3 nucleotide sequence: TGTGCCAGCAGTGCTAGCAATGAGCAGTTCTTC. As protein: CASSASNEQFF. The chain is built from TRBV28 and TRBJ2-1; D not resolved. This CDR3 has 11 residues. Germline loops: CDR1 MDHEN, CDR2 SYDVKM. V was cut by 5 bases and J by 6 bases, with 5 bases left in between.

V usage is TRBV29-1 and J usage is TRBJ1-3; D is ambiguous. Germline lookup yields CDR1 SQVTM and CDR2 ANQGSEA. Trimming left V 4 bases short and J 2 bases short, with 9 bases between. The CDR3 contains 13 residues. The CDR3: CSVGESTGNTIYF. In nucleotides, the CDR3 is TGCAGCGTTGGGGAGTCTACTGGAAACACCATATATTTT.

The V gene is TRBV4-2, the J gene TRBJ1-2; 10 bases fit TRBD1. After removal of 4 bases from V and 5 bases from J, the junction contained 4 bases not matched to a gene. The CDR3 totals 14 residues. Germline CDR1 and CDR2: LGHNA and YNFKEQ. CDR3 bases: TGTGCCAGCAGCCTGGCGGGACAGGGGTATGGCTACACCTTC. Residues: CASSLAGQGYGYTF.

This sequence joins TRBV7-6 and TRBJ2-7; TRBD1 matches 8 bases. The germline gives CDR1 SGHVS, CDR2 FNYEAQ. The CDR3 loop spans 15 amino acids. The J segment lost 4 bases and the V segment lost 1 base, leaving 6 bases of the junction unmatched. The chain's CDR3 is CASSLDGQGRYEQYF. CDR3 coding DNA: TGTGCCAGCAGCTTAGACGGACAGGGCAGGTACGAGCAGTACTTC.

V usage is TRBV9 and J usage is TRBJ2-1; D call uncertain. Germline CDR1 and CDR2: SGDLS and YYNGEE. This CDR3 is 13 amino acids long. V was clipped by 0 bases and J by 7 bases, with 8 bases between them. The CDR3 DNA sequence: TGTGCCAGCAGCGTAGGATGGGGAAATGAGCAGTTCTTC. As protein: CASSVGWGNEQFF.

This chain links TRBV5-1 with TRBJ1-1; TRBD1 might be the D (6 bases). Germline V gene data show CDR1 as SGHRS and CDR2 as YFSETQ. This CDR3 spans 14 amino acids. Between the trimmed V and J ends, which lost 2 bases and 1 base, there was a span of 9 bases. The CDR3 here is CASSFGTKNTEAFF. The CDR3 DNA sequence: TGCGCCAGCAGCTTCGGGACAAAGAACACTGAAGCTTTCTTT.

This clone was observed a handful of times. The gene calls are TRBV4-2 and TRBJ1-3, with D tentatively TRBD1 (5 bases). CDR1 is LGHNA, CDR2 YNFKEQ, per germline. The germline V and J ends were trimmed by 0 bases and 5 bases, with 14 bases remaining between them. CDR3 length equals 16 residues. CDR3 DNA sequence: TGTGCCAGCAGCCAAGACCAAGGCAGGGCCAGAAACACCATATATTTT. Translating it yields CASSQDQGRARNTIYF.

This clone appeared a few times. V and J are TRBV5-4 and TRBJ1-2; D is unclear. Trimming removed 0 bases from V and 7 bases from J, with 13 bases in between. The germline CDR1 and CDR2 sequences are SGHNT and YYREEE (reference sequence). The CDR3 length is 14 residues. The CDR3 here is CASSLVDGVGGYTF. CDR3 sequence (DNA): TGTGCCAGCAGCTTGGTCGACGGGGTAGGTGGCTACACCTTC.

The gene calls are TRBV19 and TRBJ2-5; 10 bases are a match to TRBD2. The CDR3 sequence is 15 residues long. V shed 10 bases and J 5 bases; nucleotides not matched to a gene: 13. Germline V gene sequence: CDR1 LNHDA, CDR2 SQIVND (reference sequence). This CDR3 is CATRALAGGLETQYF. In DNA form, the CDR3 reads TGTGCCACGCGAGCGTTAGCGGGGGGTCTGGAGACCCAGTACTTC.

The chain recombines TRBV18 with TRBJ2-7, with 9 bases lining up with TRBD2. Germline V gene sequence: CDR1 KGHSH, CDR2 LQKENI. Unmatched junction bases numbered 6, after V lost 4 bases and J lost 5 bases. This CDR3 has 14 amino acids. The CDR3 loop reads CASSRVAGVNEQYF. CDR3 nucleotide sequence: TGTGCCAGCTCACGCGTAGCGGGAGTTAACGAGCAGTACTTC.

As DNA, the CDR3 is TGTGCCAGCAGTAACAGGGGTCCGGGCTATGGCTACACCTTC. Its protein is CASSNRGPGYGYTF. The chain is built from TRBV6-6 and TRBJ1-2, with 7 bases identical to TRBD1. V gave up 5 bases and J gave up 4 bases; unmatched junction bases: 7. The CDR3 extends over 14 amino acids. Per germline, CDR1 MNHNY and CDR2 SVGAGI (reference sequence).

The chain couples TRBV7-2 to TRBJ1-5; D ambiguous. Germline V lookup: CDR1 SGHTA, CDR2 FQGNSA. The CDR3 spans 14 residues. Trimming removed 5 bases from V and 0 bases from J, with 8 bases in between. The CDR3 nucleotides are TGTGCCAGCAGCCCCGACCGTAGCAATCAGCCCCAGCATTTT. Amino acid sequence: CASSPDRSNQPQHF.

There are a few counts of this clone. V and J are TRBV18 and TRBJ2-1; perhaps TRBD2 as D (5 bases). CDR1 is KGHSH and CDR2 is LQKENI in the germline V gene. Trimming shortened V by 3 bases and J by 2 bases, and 11 bases separated the two germline ends. The CDR3 totals 15 residues. This CDR3 is CASSPVEETYNEQFF. The CDR3 bases are TGTGCCAGCTCACCGGTGGAGGAGACCTACAATGAGCAGTTCTTC.

This clone has just one count. The rearrangement links TRBV6-1 to TRBJ2-4; no firm D call. V was pared by 4 bases and J by 1 base, with 23 bases between. The germline CDR1 and CDR2 sequences are MNHNS and SASEGT. CDR3 size: 19 residues. The CDR3 region has the DNA TGTGCCAGCAGTGTCCCGCCGTTGGTAGCCGGAGTTGCCAAAAACATTCAGTACTTC. Its protein is CASSVPPLVAGVAKNIQYF.